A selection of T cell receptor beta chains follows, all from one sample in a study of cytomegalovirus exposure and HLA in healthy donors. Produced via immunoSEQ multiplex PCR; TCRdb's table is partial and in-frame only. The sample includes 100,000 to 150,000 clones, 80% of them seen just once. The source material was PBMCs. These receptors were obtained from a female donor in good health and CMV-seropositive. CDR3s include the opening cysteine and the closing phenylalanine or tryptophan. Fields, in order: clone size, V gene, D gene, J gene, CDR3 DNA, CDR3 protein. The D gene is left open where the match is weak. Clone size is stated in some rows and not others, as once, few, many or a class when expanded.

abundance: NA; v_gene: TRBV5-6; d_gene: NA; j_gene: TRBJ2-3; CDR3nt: TGTGCCAGCAGCTTGGGTGGGCCCGCAACTAGCACAGATACGCAGTATTTT; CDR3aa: CASSLGGPATSTDTQYF
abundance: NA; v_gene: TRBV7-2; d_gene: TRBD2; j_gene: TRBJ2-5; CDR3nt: TGTGCCAGCAGCTTGGGGATTTCTAGCGGGGGAAATGGGAAGTACTTC; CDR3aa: CASSLGISSGGNGKYF
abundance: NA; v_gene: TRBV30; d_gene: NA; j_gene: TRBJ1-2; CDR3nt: TGTGCCTGGAGTCGGGGTAATGGCTACACCTTC; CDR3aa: CAWSRGNGYTF
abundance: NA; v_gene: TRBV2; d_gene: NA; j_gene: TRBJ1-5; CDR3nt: TGTGCCAGCAAGGAAAGGACAGATAGCAATCAGCCCCAGCATTTT; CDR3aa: CASKERTDSNQPQHF
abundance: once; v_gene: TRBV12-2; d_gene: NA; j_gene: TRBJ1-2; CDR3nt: TGTGCAAGTCGCTTGGCAGGGTGGGATGGCTACACCTTC; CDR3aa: CASRLAGWDGYTF
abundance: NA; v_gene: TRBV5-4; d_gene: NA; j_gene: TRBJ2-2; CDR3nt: TGTGCCAGCAGCCCACAGGGAAGGTCGAACACCGGGGAGCTGTTTTTT; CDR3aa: CASSPQGRSNTGELFF
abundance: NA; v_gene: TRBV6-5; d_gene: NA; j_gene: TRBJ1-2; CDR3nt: TGTGCCAGCAGTTACTCGTACAGGGCAAACTATGGCTACACCTTC; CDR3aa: CASSYSYRANYGYTF
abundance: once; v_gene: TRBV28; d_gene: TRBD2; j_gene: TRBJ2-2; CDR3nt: TGTGCCAGCAACCGGACACCTAGCGGGGGTGACACCGGGGAGCTGTTTTTT; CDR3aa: CASNRTPSGGDTGELFF
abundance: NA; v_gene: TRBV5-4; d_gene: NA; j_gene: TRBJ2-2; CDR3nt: TGTGCCAGCACCCCAGGAGGGAAGGGAGCCACCGGGGAGCTGTTTTTT; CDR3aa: CASTPGGKGATGELFF
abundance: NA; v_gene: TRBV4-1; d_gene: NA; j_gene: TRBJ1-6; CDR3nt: TGCGCCAGCAGCCAAGAGCGCGGTTCCTATAATTCACCCCTCCACTTT; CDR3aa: CASSQERGSYNSPLHF
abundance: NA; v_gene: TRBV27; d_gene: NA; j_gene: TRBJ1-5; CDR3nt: TGTGCCAGCAGGCCCCGGGAGCCCGAGGGTTTGAATCAGCCCCAGCATTTT; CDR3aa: CASRPREPEGLNQPQHF
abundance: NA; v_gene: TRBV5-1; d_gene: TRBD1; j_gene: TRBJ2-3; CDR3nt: TGCGCCAGCAGCTTCGGGACAGGGGCAGATACGCAGTATTTT; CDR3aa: CASSFGTGADTQYF
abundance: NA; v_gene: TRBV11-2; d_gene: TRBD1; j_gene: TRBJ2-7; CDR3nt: TGTGCCAGCAGCTTAGGCTCCGGGACAGCCACCGCCGAGCAGTACTTC; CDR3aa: CASSLGSGTATAEQYF
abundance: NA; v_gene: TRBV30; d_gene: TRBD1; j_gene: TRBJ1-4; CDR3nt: TGTGCCTGGTCCCGACAGGGCGCTAATGAAAAACTGTTTTTT; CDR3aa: CAWSRQGANEKLFF
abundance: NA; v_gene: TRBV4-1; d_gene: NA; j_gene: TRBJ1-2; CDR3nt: TGCGCCAGCAGCCAAGCCGTACAGGATAACTATGGCTACACCTTC; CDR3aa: CASSQAVQDNYGYTF
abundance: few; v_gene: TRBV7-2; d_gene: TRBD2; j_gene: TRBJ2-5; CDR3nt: TGTGCCAGCAGTCAGGGAGGGACCGCGCCGGGGACCCAGTACTTC; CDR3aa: CASSQGGTAPGTQYF
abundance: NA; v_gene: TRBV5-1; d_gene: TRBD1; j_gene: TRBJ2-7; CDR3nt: TGCGCCAGCAGCTTGACAGGGGGGTCTGACTACGAGCAGTACTTC; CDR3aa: CASSLTGGSDYEQYF
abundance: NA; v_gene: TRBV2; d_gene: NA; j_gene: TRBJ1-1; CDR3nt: TGTGCCAGCAGAGAAAACAGGGAAAACACTGAAGCTTTCTTT; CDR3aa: CASRENRENTEAFF
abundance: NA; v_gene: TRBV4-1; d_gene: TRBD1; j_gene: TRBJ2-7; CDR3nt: TGCGCCAGCAGCCAAGTAAGAGGGACAGGGGGCTTCTACGAGCAGTACTTC; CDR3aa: CASSQVRGTGGFYEQYF
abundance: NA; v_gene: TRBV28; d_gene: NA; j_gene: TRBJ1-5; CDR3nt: TGTGCCAGCAGCTCCCCGGCGGGCAATCAGCCCCAGCATTTT; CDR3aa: CASSSPAGNQPQHF
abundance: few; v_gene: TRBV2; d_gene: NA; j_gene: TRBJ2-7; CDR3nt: TGTGCCAGCAGTGGGCCCTTTGCCTCCTACGAGCAGTACTTC; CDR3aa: CASSGPFASYEQYF
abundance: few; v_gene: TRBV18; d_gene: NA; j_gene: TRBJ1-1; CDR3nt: TGTGCCAGCTCATACACAGATTACACTGAAGCTTTCTTT; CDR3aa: CASSYTDYTEAFF
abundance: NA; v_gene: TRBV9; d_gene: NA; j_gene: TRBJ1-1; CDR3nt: TGTGCCAGCAGCCCGGGGGGGCAGAGTCCCAATGCTTTCTTT; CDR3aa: CASSPGGQSPNAFF
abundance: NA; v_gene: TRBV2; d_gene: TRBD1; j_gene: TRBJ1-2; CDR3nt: TGTGCCAGCAGTGGACAGGGGAATAACTATGGCTACACCTTC; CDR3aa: CASSGQGNNYGYTF
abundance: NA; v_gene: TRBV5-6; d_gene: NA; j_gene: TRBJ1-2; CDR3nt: TGTGCCAGCAGCTTGGGGACCGAGGGCTATGGCTACACCTTC; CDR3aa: CASSLGTEGYGYTF
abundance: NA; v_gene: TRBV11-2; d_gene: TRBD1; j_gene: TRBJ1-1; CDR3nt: TGTGCCAGCAGCCCTATTGTATTGACAGGGGTTGAAGCTTTCTTT; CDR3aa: CASSPIVLTGVEAFF
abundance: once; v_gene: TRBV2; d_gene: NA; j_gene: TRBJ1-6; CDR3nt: TGTGCCAGCCTAGCCCAGATGCTTAATTCACCCCTCCACTTT; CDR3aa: CASLAQMLNSPLHF
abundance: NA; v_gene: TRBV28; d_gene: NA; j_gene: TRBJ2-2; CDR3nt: TGTGCCAGCAGTTTTCCCGGGACATTGAACACCGGGGAGCTGTTTTTT; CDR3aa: CASSFPGTLNTGELFF
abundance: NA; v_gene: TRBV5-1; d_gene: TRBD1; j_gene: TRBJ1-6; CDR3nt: TGCGCCAGCAGCTTACAGGGGTCAGATTCACCCCTCCACTTT; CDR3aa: CASSLQGSDSPLHF
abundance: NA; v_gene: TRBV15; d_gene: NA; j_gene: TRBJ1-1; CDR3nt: TGTGCCACCAGCAGAGATCGGGGGGACACTGAAGCTTTCTTT; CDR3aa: CATSRDRGDTEAFF
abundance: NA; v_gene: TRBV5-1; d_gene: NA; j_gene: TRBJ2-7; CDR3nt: TGCGCCAGCAGGTTGGAGGGGACAGCCTACGAGCAGTACTTC; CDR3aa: CASRLEGTAYEQYF
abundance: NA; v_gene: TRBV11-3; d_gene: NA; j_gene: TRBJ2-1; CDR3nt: TGTGCCAGCAGCTTAGGTGGCACCGTCTCCGGGGATGAGCAGTTCTTC; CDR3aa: CASSLGGTVSGDEQFF
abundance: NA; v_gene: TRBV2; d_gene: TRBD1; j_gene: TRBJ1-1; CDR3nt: TGTGCCAGCAGTGGGCAGGGGGCCACTGAAGCTTTCTTT; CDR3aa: CASSGQGATEAFF
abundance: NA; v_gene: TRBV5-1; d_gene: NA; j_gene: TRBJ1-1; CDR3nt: TGCGCCAGCAGCTTGGACAGACACACTGAAGCTTTCTTT; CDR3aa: CASSLDRHTEAFF
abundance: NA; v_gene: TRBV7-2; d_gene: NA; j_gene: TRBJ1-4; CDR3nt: TGTGCCAGCAGCTTATCCGGGACTAAGAATGAAAAACTGTTTTTT; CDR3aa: CASSLSGTKNEKLFF
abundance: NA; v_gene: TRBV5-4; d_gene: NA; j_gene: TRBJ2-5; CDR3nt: TGTGCCAGCAGCTTGTATACAGGGACACAAGAGACCCAGTACTTC; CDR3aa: CASSLYTGTQETQYF
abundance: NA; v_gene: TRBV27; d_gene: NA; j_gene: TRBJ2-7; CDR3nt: TGTGCCAGCAGTCCCCCCGGGGGATTCTACGAGCAGTACTTC; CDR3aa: CASSPPGGFYEQYF
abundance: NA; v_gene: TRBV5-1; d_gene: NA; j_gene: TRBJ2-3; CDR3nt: TGCGCCAGCAGCTTGGACAGAAGCACAGATACGCAGTATTTT; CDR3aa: CASSLDRSTDTQYF
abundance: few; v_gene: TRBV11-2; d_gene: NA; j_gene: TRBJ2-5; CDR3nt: TGTGCCAGCAGCTTAGTGGCGGCCGCAGCGACCCAGTACTTC; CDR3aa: CASSLVAAAATQYF
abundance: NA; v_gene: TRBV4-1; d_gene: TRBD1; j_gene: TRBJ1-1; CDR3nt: TGCGCCAGCAACCGACAGGGGCTCGGCACTGAAGCTTTCTTT; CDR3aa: CASNRQGLGTEAFF
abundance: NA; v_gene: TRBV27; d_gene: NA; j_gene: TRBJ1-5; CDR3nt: TGTGCCAGCAGTTTAAATGGCGGCCATCAGCCCCAGCATTTT; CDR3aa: CASSLNGGHQPQHF
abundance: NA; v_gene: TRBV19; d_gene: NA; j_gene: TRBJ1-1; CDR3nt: TGTGCCAGTAGTCCCTACCGAACAGGGCCCGCTGAAGCTTTCTTT; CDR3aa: CASSPYRTGPAEAFF
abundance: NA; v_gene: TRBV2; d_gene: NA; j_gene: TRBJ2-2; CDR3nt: TGTGCCAGCAGTGAAGGGCCCGGGGAGCTGTTTTTT; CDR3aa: CASSEGPGELFF
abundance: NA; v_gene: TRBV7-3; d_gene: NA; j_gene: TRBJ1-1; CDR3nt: TGTGCCAGCAGCTTAAGCGGGGGCACTGAAGCTTTCTTT; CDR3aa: CASSLSGGTEAFF
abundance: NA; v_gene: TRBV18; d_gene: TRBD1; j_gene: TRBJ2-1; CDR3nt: TGTGCCAGCTCACCAATGCGGGACAGGGTGTACAATGAGCAGTTCTTC; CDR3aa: CASSPMRDRVYNEQFF
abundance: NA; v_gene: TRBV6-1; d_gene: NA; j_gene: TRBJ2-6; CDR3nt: TGTGCCAGCAGTGTGCAGTACTCTGGGGCCAACGTCCTGACTTTC; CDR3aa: CASSVQYSGANVLTF
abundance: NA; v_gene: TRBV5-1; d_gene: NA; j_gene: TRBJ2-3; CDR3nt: TGCGCCAGCAGCTCAGGGGACCGTGCAGATACGCAGTATTTT; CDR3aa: CASSSGDRADTQYF
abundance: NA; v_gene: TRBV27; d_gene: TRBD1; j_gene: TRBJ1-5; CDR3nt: TGTGCCAGCAGGTCAGACAGGGCCGGCAATCAGCCCCAGCATTTT; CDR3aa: CASRSDRAGNQPQHF
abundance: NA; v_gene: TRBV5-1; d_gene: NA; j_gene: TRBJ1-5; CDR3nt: TGCGCCAGCAGCTTGGAAGGGGGCAATCAGCCCCAGCATTTT; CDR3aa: CASSLEGGNQPQHF
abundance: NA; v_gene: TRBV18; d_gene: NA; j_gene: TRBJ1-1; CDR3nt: TGTGCCAGCTCACCGATGGGCGTAATGAACACTGAAGCTTTCTTT; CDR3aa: CASSPMGVMNTEAFF
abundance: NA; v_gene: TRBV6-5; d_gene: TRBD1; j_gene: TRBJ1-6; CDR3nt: TGTGCCAGCAGTTACGAGGGGACAGCCGTTAATTCACCCCTCCACTTT; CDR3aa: CASSYEGTAVNSPLHF